Below are 16 T cell receptor beta chains sequenced from a single sample in a study of blood T cell repertoires in COVID-19. Repertoires were generated with immunoSEQ multiplex PCR, while TCRdb's copy carries only in-frame clones and drops some. This table holds more than 35,000 clones, around nine tenths found once. Input material: peripheral blood. Receptor source: a human donor in a cohort sampled during active COVID-19.

The V gene is TRBV7-6, the J gene TRBJ1-2; 8 positions match TRBD1. Germline V gene sequence: CDR1 SGHVS, CDR2 FNYEAQ. With V trimmed by 5 bases and J by 6 bases, 5 bases remained unmatched. The CDR3 is 13 amino acids. CDR3 DNA sequence: TGTGCCAGCAGCCTGTCAGGGGGCCATGGCTACACCTTC. Residues: CASSLSGGHGYTF.

This chain links TRBV19 with TRBJ2-7; 7 bases line up with TRBD2. J lost 5 bases, V lost 4 bases, and 17 bases had no gene match. CDR3 length: 17 amino acids. Germline V CDR1 and CDR2: LNHDA, SQIVND (reference sequence). CDR3 in DNA: TGTGCCAGTAGTAGGGTGGCGCGGGGGACCTCCTCGAACGAGCAGTACTTC. Translated: CASSRVARGTSSNEQYF.

The chain joins TRBV19 to TRBJ1-4, with 10 nucleotides matching TRBD1. V lost 7 bases and J lost 7; bases outside the gene matches: 12. Germline V gives CDR1 LNHDA, CDR2 SQIVND (reference sequence). This CDR3 spans 16 amino acids. The CDR3: CASNDRGLSLGEKLFF. The CDR3 DNA reads as TGTGCCAGTAACGACAGGGGGCTCTCGCTCGGTGAAAAACTGTTTTTT.

The rearrangement joins TRBV7-3 to TRBJ2-7; 7 positions match TRBD2. Unmatched junction bases numbered 11, after V lost 1 base and J lost 5 bases. Germline V lookup: CDR1 SGHTA, CDR2 FQGTGA. The CDR3 runs to 16 residues. CDR3 DNA sequence: TGTGCCAGCAGCTTAAAGGTGGCGGGAGTTAAGGACGAGCAGTACTTC. Translated: CASSLKVAGVKDEQYF. Filled out from reference TRBV7-3 and TRBJ2-7, the complete variable domain reads GAGVSQTPSNKVTEKGKYVELRCDPISGHTALYWYRQSLGQGPEFLIYFQGTGAADDSGLPNDRFFAVRPEGSVSTLKIQRTERGDSAVYLCASSLKVAGVKDEQYFGPGTRLTVT.

This chain connects TRBV7-3 to TRBJ1-2; D gene ambiguous. Trimming pared 0 bases from V and 7 bases from J, leaving 15 bases between. The CDR3 covers 15 residues. Germline CDR1 SGHTA, CDR2 FQGTGA. Here the CDR3 reads CASSLTAQEAGGYTF. CDR3 coding DNA: TGTGCCAGCAGCTTAACGGCCCAGGAAGCCGGTGGCTACACCTTC.

This clone was seen a handful of times. The chain carries TRBV10-3 and TRBJ1-1, with 8 positions matching TRBD1. Germline CDR1 reads ENHRY; CDR2 reads SYGVKD. The CDR3 consists of 13 residues. V shed 4 bases, J shed 5 bases, and the junction held 3 bases outside the gene matches. The CDR3 DNA is TGTGCCATCAGTGGGACAGGGAAAACTGAAGCTTTCTTT. Protein sequence: CAISGTGKTEAFF.

This clone was counted once. The CDR3 here is CASSQVRTGFLSDTQYF. CDR3 nucleotides: TGTGCCAGCAGCCAAGTGAGGACAGGGTTCTTGTCGGATACGCAGTATTTT. J is TRBJ2-3 and V is TRBV14, with 8 bases aligning to TRBD1. This CDR3 comprises 17 residues. The germline V gene has CDR1 SGHDN and CDR2 FVKESK. After removal of 1 base from V and 6 bases from J, the junction contained 12 bases not matched to a gene.

The chain is built from TRBV14 and TRBJ2-3; possibly TRBD2 for D (5 bases). The CDR3 totals 15 residues. Deletions cut 0 bases from V and 5 bases from J, with 12 bases between. Looked up from germline, CDR1 is SGHDN and CDR2 is FVKESK. The CDR3 sequence is CASSQDARARDTQYF. The CDR3 bases are TGTGCCAGCAGCCAAGATGCGAGGGCCAGAGATACGCAGTATTTT.

The chain is built from TRBV6-6 and TRBJ2-1; 7 positions agree with TRBD1. Germline V CDR1 and CDR2: MNHNY, SVGAGI (reference sequence). Trimming took 4 bases from V and 5 from J; bases not matched to a gene: 8. This CDR3 is 15 amino acids long. This CDR3 reads CASSSPLDRDNEQFF. For the CDR3, the DNA is TGTGCCAGCAGTTCCCCCCTCGACAGGGACAATGAGCAGTTCTTC.

The chain joins TRBV5-8 to TRBJ2-7; perhaps TRBD2 as D (5 bases). CDR1 is SGHTS and CDR2 is YDEGEE in the germline V gene. This CDR3 is 14 amino acids long. V lost 4 bases, J lost 0 bases, and 11 bases lay in between. The CDR3 is CASSLADFSYEQYF. CDR3 bases: TGTGCCAGCAGCCTCGCGGACTTCTCCTACGAGCAGTACTTC.

The V and J genes are TRBV5-6 and TRBJ2-3; 8 bases are a match to TRBD2. Trimming took 0 bases from V and 5 from J; bases not matched to a gene: 8. The CDR3 contains 16 residues. CDR1 and CDR2 from the germline V gene are SGHDT and YYEEEE. CDR3 amino acids: CASSLASGSRKDTQYF. The DNA of the CDR3 is TGTGCCAGCAGCTTGGCCAGCGGGAGTCGGAAAGATACGCAGTATTTT.

V is TRBV27 and J is TRBJ2-1, with 9 bases lining up with TRBD1. V was pared by 6 bases and J by 7 bases, with 4 bases of the junction left unmatched. The CDR3 runs 13 residues. CDR1 is MNHEY, CDR2 SMNVEV, per germline (reference sequence). CDR3 sequence reads: CASRGTGRNEQFF. In nucleotides, the CDR3 is TGTGCCAGCAGGGGGACAGGGAGGAATGAGCAGTTCTTC.

The chain combines TRBV5-5 with TRBJ1-2, with 10 bases fitting TRBD1. The V and J ends lost 4 bases and 7 bases, in that order; junction bases with no gene match: 13. The CDR3 length is 16 residues. CDR1 is SGHKS and CDR2 is YYEKEE in the germline V gene (reference sequence). The CDR3, as DNA: TGTGCCAGCAGCCCCGGGACAGGGGTTATGTCTGGTGGCTACACCTTC. Amino acid sequence: CASSPGTGVMSGGYTF.

The chain couples TRBV11-3 to TRBJ2-1, with TRBD2 matching 11 bases. CDR1 SGHNT and CDR2 YENEEA come from the germline V gene. The CDR3 has 17 residues. Trimming cost V 0 bases and J 5 bases; bases outside gene matches: 6. The CDR3 DNA reads TGTGCCAGCAGCTTAGACGTTCTAGCGGGAGGAAACAATGAGCAGTTCTTC. Translation gives CASSLDVLAGGNNEQFF.

The CDR3 is CASSTQGGVRNTGELFF. CDR3 in DNA: TGTGCCAGTAGTACCCAAGGGGGAGTTAGGAATACCGGGGAGCTGTTTTTT. The chain carries TRBV19 and TRBJ2-2, with a tentative D call TRBD1 (6 bases). The CDR3 length is 17 residues. Trimming left V 4 bases short and J 5 bases short, with 20 bases between. Germline V gene lookup returns CDR1 LNHDA and CDR2 SQIVND (reference sequence).

V and J are TRBV7-2 and TRBJ2-1; 9 bases fit TRBD2. J lost 12 bases, V lost 0 bases, and 6 bases had no gene match. Germline lookup yields CDR1 SGHTA and CDR2 FQGNSA. The CDR3 contains 14 residues. The DNA for the CDR3 is TGTGCCAGCAGCTTAGCTGACGCGGGAGGGCCGCAGTTCTTC. Protein sequence: CASSLADAGGPQFF. Combining the CDR3 with reference TRBV7-2 and TRBJ2-1 gives the whole variable domain GAGVSQSPSNKVTEKGKDVELRCDPISGHTALYWYRQSLGQGLEFLIYFQGNSAPDKSGLPSDRFSAERTGGSVSTLTIQRTQQEDSAVYLCASSLADAGGPQFFGPGTRLTVL.